This TCR beta chain derives from a study of identical twins. Template switching, a step in the protocol, added a universal primer site, and cDNA carried unique molecular identifiers. One entry per CDR3 protein results from TCRdb running MiXCR on the 5' RACE reads. The sample gives 690,000 or so distinct CDR3 sequences, roughly 6% of which show up once; 1.5% to 2% is in the top ten. Study findings and constraints: Beta out-of-frame sequences showed weaker excess twin sharing.

There are a few counts of this clonotype. Its matching antigen is unknown. Germline-derived CDR1 and CDR2 are MDHEN and SYDVKM. Trimming cost V 3 bases and J 3 bases; bases outside gene matches: 6. CDR3 length: 15 amino acids. The chain is built from TRBV28 and TRBJ2-3; TRBD1 matches at 7 bases. This sequence was found in a man younger than 35 in good health. The sample was naive T cells sorted from blood. The CDR3 sequence: CASSFRTGKTDTQYF. In DNA form, the CDR3 reads TGTGCCAGCAGTTTCCGGACAGGAAAAACAGATACGCAGTATTTT.